The clone carrying this T cell receptor (beta chain) has a handful of counts. The sample originates from a study of cytomegalovirus exposure and HLA in healthy donors. The PCR was carried out with 60 Vbeta primers and 13 Jbeta primers. The protocol was immunoSEQ multiplex PCR, while the TCRdb copy is restricted to in-frame clones and leaves out a portion. The sample yields 55,000 or so clones, more than 75% seen once. The ends lost 5 bases at V and 5 bases at J; junction bases unmatched: 4. CDR3 length: 13 amino acids. Germline CDR1 SNHLY, CDR2 FYNNEI. The specimen sequenced was PBMCs. The chain recombines TRBV2 with TRBJ2-5, with 8 bases identical to TRBD1. The clonotype was recovered from a female donor in good health and CMV-seronegative. The CDR3: CASSRTGWETQYF. CDR3 nucleotide sequence: TGTGCCAGCAGTCGGACAGGGTGGGAGACCCAGTACTTC.